Listed below are T cell receptor beta chains from one sample, sequenced in a study of blood T cell repertoires in COVID-19. Libraries were prepared by immunoSEQ multiplex PCR; TCRdb keeps only in-frame clonotypes and omits some of them. The repertoire holds about 250,000 clones, approximately 86% seen once, with 0.75% to 0.95% in the top ten. The sequencing input was peripheral blood. Receptors originate from a human donor with COVID-19, enrolled during active disease. The donor label of this sample is uncertain. Both conserved end residues are part of each CDR3. Each record gives: clone size, CDR3 length, V gene, D gene, J gene, CDR3 protein, CDR3 DNA. D genes are given only for firm matches. Clone sizes are given selectively: once, few, many, or a class where the clone is expanded.

NA	15	TRBV7-2	TRBD1	TRBJ1-4	CASSFQTGEDEKLFF	TGTGCCAGCAGCTTCCAGACAGGGGAGGACGAAAAACTGTTTTTT
NA	14	TRBV6-5	TRBD2	TRBJ2-2	CASRPGGKTGELFF	TGTGCCAGCAGGCCGGGGGGTAAGACCGGGGAGCTGTTTTTT
NA	20	TRBV28	TRBD1	TRBJ1-4	CASSLGPPGQVPIFDEKLFF	TGTGCCAGCAGTCTCGGGCCTCCGGGACAGGTTCCTATTTTCGATGAAAAACTGTTTTTT
NA	17	TRBV5-6	NA	TRBJ1-2	CASSSLPLGAASYGYTF	TGTGCCAGCAGCTCCCTTCCGTTAGGGGCCGCTAGCTATGGCTACACCTTC
NA	12	TRBV28	NA	TRBJ1-2	CASRTTAYGYTF	TGTGCCAGCAGGACCACAGCTTATGGCTACACCTTC
once	14	TRBV7-2	NA	TRBJ2-5	CASSLVVGEETQYF	TGTGCCAGCAGCTTAGTAGTGGGAGAAGAGACCCAGTACTTC
NA	15	TRBV9	NA	TRBJ2-1	CASSVGQDAYNEQFF	TGTGCCAGCAGCGTAGGACAGGACGCCTACAATGAGCAGTTCTTC
NA	16	TRBV2	NA	TRBJ2-5	CASSEGALAQAETQYF	TGTGCCAGCAGTGAAGGGGCCCTAGCGCAGGCGGAGACCCAGTACTTC
few	11	TRBV27	NA	TRBJ1-5	CASRTLGPQHF	TGTGCCAGCAGGACGCTAGGGCCCCAGCATTTT
NA	15	TRBV9	TRBD2	TRBJ2-1	CASSVELAGDNEQFF	TGTGCCAGCAGCGTAGAACTAGCGGGAGACAATGAGCAGTTCTTC
NA	13	TRBV30	NA	TRBJ1-6	CAWSIQRDSPLHF	TGTGCCTGGAGCATACAGCGGGATTCACCCCTCCACTTT
NA	15	TRBV6-5	TRBD2	TRBJ2-7	CASSGGRAGSYEQYF	TGTGCCAGCAGCGGGGGGAGAGCGGGCTCCTACGAGCAGTACTTC
NA	18	TRBV25-1	TRBD1	TRBJ1-2	CASSESPGQGAEGDGYTF	TGTGCCAGCAGTGAATCCCCGGGACAGGGGGCAGAGGGGGATGGCTACACCTTC
NA	12	TRBV7-9	NA	TRBJ2-7	CASSFSSYEQYF	TGTGCCAGCAGCTTCAGCTCCTACGAGCAGTACTTC
NA	17	TRBV5-1	TRBD1	TRBJ2-3	CASSLTPGTGSADTQYF	TGCGCCAGCAGCTTGACACCGGGGACAGGGTCGGCAGATACGCAGTATTTT
NA	15	TRBV5-1	NA	TRBJ1-1	CASSSGLVVNTEAFF	TGCGCCAGCAGCTCGGGACTCGTTGTGAACACTGAAGCTTTCTTT
NA	12	TRBV18	NA	TRBJ1-1	CASSRGGTEAFF	TGTGCCAGCTCAAGAGGGGGCACTGAAGCTTTCTTT
NA	14	TRBV24-1	NA	TRBJ1-4	CATSAAGENEKLFF	TGTGCCACCAGTGCAGCAGGGGAAAATGAAAAACTGTTTTTT
NA	16	TRBV3-1/TRBV3-2	TRBD2	TRBJ2-1	CASSHPTSAPYNEQFF	TGTGCCAGCAGCCACCCCACTAGCGCCCCCTACAATGAGCAGTTCTTC